This TCR beta chain was sequenced in a study of immune heterogeneity within non-small cell lung tumors. Each sample used approximately 0.55 ug of genomic DNA from bulk tumor tissue. Biopsy collection occurred during surgery, with several far-apart biopsies per primary tumor. Before undergoing curative surgery, patients had newly diagnosed non-small cell lung cancer that was untreated. The donors had newly diagnosed non-small cell lung cancer and underwent surgery intended to cure it. Study-wide points: The study found high-frequency T-cell receptor beta clonotypes largely distinct between individual patients. Site-unique high-frequency clones occurred alongside identical dominant CDR3 beta clonotypes that recurred across tumor sites within a patient.

Germline assignment: CDR1 SGHRS and CDR2 YFSETQ. There are 14 residues in the CDR3. As for this clonotype: Its antigen is currently unknown. One base away lies a much larger clone, so this may be a sequencing read error.

Multiplex PCR relied on 32 V and 13 J primers to amplify TCR beta CDR3. MiXCR, run by TCRdb on the multiplex PCR reads, gives a single entry per CDR3 protein. The sample has 2,500 to 3,500 distinct CDR3 sequences, around 40% seen once. The TCR was taken from a woman in her 50s with non-small cell lung cancer. The J gene is TRBJ1-4, the V gene TRBV5-1; possibly TRBD1 for D (5 bases). The sample taken for sequencing was lung tumor tissue. The CDR3 is CASSLGLINEKPFF. Written as DNA, the CDR3 is TGCGCCAGCAGCCTGGGACTGATTAATGAAAAACCGTTTTTT.